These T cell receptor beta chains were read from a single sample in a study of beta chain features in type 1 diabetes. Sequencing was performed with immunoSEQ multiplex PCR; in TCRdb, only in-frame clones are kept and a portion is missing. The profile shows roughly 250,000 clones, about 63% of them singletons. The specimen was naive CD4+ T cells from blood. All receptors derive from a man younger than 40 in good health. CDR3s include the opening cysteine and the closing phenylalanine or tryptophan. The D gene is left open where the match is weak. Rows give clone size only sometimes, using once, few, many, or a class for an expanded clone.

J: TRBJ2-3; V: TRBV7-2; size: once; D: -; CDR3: CASSLDGRDTDTQYF; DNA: TGTGCCAGCAGCTTAGATGGGAGAGACACAGATACGCAGTATTTT
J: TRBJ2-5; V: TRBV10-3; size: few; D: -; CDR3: CAIRPQGSPQETQYF; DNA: TGTGCCATCAGACCACAGGGTTCCCCCCAAGAGACCCAGTACTTC
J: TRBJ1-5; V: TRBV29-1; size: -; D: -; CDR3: CSVGTGNQPQHF; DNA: TGCAGCGTAGGGACCGGCAATCAGCCCCAGCATTTT
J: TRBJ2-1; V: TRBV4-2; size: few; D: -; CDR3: CASSQDHRDDLSSYNEQFF; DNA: TGTGCCAGCAGCCAAGACCACAGGGATGATCTCAGCTCCTACAATGAGCAGTTCTTC
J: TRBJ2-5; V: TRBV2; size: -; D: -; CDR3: CASSTQETQYF; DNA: TGTGCCAGCAGCACCCAAGAGACCCAGTACTTC
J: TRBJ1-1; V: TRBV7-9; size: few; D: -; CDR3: CASSGTMNTEAFF; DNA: TGTGCCAGCAGCGGGACCATGAACACTGAAGCTTTCTTT
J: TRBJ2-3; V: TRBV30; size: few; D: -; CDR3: CAGTGTDTDTQYF; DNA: TGTGCCGGGACGGGGACCGACACAGATACGCAGTATTTT
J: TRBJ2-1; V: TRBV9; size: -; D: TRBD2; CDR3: CASSAMTSGRGDEQFF; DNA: TGTGCCAGCAGCGCCATGACTAGCGGGAGGGGTGATGAGCAGTTCTTC
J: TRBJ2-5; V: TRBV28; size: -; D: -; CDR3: CASSPRKQGGETQYF; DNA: TGTGCCAGCAGTCCCCGGAAGCAGGGAGGAGAGACCCAGTACTTC
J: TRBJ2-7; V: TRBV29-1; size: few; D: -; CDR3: CSVAGGDEQYF; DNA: TGCAGCGTTGCGGGGGGCGACGAGCAGTACTTC
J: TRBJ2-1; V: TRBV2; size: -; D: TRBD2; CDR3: CASRAGGGNEQFF; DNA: TGTGCCAGCCGAGCGGGAGGGGGCAATGAGCAGTTCTTC
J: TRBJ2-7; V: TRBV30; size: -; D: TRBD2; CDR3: CAWTGLARPEQYF; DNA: TGTGCCTGGACGGGACTAGCGCGTCCCGAGCAGTACTTC
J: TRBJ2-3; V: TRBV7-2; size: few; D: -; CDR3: CASSPRLGDTQYF; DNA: TGTGCCAGCAGCCCCCGATTGGGTGATACGCAGTATTTT
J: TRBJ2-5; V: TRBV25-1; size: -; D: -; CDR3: CASSGGRRQETQYF; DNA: TGTGCCAGCAGTGGGGGCAGGCGCCAAGAGACCCAGTACTTC
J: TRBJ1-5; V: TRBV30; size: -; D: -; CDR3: CAWSVTSGDQPQHF; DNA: TGTGCCTGGAGTGTAACTTCGGGGGATCAGCCCCAGCATTTT
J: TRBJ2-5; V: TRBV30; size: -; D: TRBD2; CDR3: CAWSGLAGVTQYF; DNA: TGTGCCTGGAGTGGACTAGCGGGGGTGACCCAGTACTTC
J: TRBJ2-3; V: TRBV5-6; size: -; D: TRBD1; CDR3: CASSRPVRRGPRDTQYF; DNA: TGTGCCAGCAGCAGGCCGGTCCGCAGGGGGCCTAGAGATACGCAGTATTTT
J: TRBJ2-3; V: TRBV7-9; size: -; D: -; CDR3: CASSTSTDTQYF; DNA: TGTGCCAGCAGCACCTCCACAGATACGCAGTATTTT
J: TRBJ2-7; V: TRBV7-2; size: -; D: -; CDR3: CASSPQTALGYEQYF; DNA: TGTGCCAGCAGTCCACAGACAGCGCTTGGCTACGAGCAGTACTTC
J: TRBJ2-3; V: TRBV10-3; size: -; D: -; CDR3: CAISGNRGTDTQYF; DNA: TGTGCCATCAGTGGTAACAGGGGCACAGATACGCAGTATTTT
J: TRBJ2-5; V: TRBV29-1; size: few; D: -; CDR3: CSVEDQKLVYF; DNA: TGCAGCGTTGAAGACCAGAAGCTAGTATACTTC
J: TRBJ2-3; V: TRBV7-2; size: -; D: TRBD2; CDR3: CASSPLAGVLVPDTQYF; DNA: TGTGCCAGCAGCCCACTAGCGGGGGTCCTGGTACCAGATACGCAGTATTTT
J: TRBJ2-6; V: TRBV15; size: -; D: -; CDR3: CATSRDHGGVLSGANVLTF; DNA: TGTGCCACCAGCAGAGATCATGGAGGGGTCCTCTCTGGGGCCAACGTCCTGACTTTC
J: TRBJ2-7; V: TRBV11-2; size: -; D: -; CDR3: CASSGRRSPYEQYF; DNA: TGTGCCAGCAGCGGGAGACGGTCCCCCTACGAGCAGTACTTC
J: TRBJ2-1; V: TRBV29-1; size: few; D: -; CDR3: CSVSGRGSYNEQFF; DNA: TGCAGCGTTTCTGGCAGGGGCTCCTACAATGAGCAGTTCTTC
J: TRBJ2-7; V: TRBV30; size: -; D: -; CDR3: CAWREWSSYEQYF; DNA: TGTGCCTGGCGGGAGTGGAGTTCCTACGAGCAGTACTTC
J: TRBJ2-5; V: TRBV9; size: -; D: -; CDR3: CASSVATNQETQYF; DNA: TGTGCCAGCAGCGTAGCTACTAATCAAGAGACCCAGTACTTC
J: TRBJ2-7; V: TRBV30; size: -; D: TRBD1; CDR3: CACHRGPDEQYF; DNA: TGTGCCTGTCACAGGGGTCCCGACGAGCAGTACTTC
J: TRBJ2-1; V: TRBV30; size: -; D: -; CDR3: CAWSFQGGQFF; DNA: TGTGCCTGGAGTTTTCAGGGTGGGCAGTTCTTC
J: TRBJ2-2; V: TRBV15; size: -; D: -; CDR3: CATKLAPNTGELFF; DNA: TGTGCCACCAAGCTCGCCCCGAACACCGGGGAGCTGTTTTTT
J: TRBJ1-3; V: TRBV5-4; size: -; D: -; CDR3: CASSLGREAGNTIYF; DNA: TGTGCCAGCAGCTTGGGCAGAGAAGCTGGAAACACCATATATTTT
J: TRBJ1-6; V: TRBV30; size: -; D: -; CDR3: CAWRFPATPLHF; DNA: TGTGCCTGGAGATTCCCTGCTACACCCCTCCACTTT
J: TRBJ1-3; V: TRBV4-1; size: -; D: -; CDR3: CASSQEHGYSGNTIYF; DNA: TGCGCCAGCAGCCAAGAGCACGGGTACTCTGGAAACACCATATATTTT
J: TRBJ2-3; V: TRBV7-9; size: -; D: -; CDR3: CASSLYTGAYTDTQYF; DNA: TGTGCCAGCAGCTTATATACGGGAGCCTATACAGATACGCAGTATTTT
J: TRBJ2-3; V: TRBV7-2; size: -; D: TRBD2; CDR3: CASSLGAGGADTQYF; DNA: TGTGCCAGCAGCTTAGGAGCGGGAGGTGCAGATACGCAGTATTTT
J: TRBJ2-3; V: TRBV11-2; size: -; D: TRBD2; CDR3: CASRLAGAPRDTQYF; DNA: TGTGCCAGCAGACTAGCGGGGGCCCCGCGGGATACGCAGTATTTT
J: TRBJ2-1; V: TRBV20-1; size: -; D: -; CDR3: CSASTENTQFF; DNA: TGCAGTGCTAGCACGGAGAACACGCAGTTCTTC
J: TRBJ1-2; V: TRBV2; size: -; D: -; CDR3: CASSEIPAGLGYTF; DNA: TGTGCCAGCAGTGAGATACCCGCTGGCTTAGGCTACACCTTC
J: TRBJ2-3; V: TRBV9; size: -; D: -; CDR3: CASSRERNTQYF; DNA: TGTGCCAGCAGCCGCGAGCGGAATACGCAGTATTTT
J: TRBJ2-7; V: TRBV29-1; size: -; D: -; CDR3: CSVEGGQYEQYF; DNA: TGCAGCGTTGAGGGGGGGCAATACGAGCAGTACTTC
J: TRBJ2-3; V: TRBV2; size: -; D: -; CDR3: CASGSGTQYF; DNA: TGTGCCAGCGGGTCGGGTACGCAGTATTTT
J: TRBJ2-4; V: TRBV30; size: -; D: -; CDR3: CAWTLGSKNIQYF; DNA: TGTGCCTGGACCTTGGGGTCCAAAAACATTCAGTACTTC
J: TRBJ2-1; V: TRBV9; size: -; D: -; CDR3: CASSVSGTFDEQFF; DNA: TGTGCCAGCAGCGTCAGCGGGACATTTGATGAGCAGTTCTTC
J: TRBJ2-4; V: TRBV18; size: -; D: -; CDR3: CASSPTGIAKNIQYF; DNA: TGTGCCAGCTCACCAACGGGAATAGCCAAAAACATTCAGTACTTC
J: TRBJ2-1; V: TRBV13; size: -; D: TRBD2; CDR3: CASSLGASGRFYNEQFF; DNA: TGTGCCAGCAGCTTAGGCGCTAGCGGGAGGTTTTACAATGAGCAGTTCTTC
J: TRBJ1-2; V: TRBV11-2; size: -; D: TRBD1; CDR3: CASSLSQGPLANYGYTF; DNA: TGTGCCAGCAGCTTATCACAGGGGCCGCTCGCTAACTATGGCTACACCTTC
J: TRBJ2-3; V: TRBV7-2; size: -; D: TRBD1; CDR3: CASSPIRGLRDTQYF; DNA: TGTGCCAGCAGCCCGATCAGGGGGTTACGAGATACGCAGTATTTT
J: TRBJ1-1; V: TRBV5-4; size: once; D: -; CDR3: CASSLSTVNTEAFF; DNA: TGTGCCAGCAGCTTGTCGACGGTGAACACTGAAGCTTTCTTT
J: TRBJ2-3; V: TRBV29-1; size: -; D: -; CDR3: CSVEDLVVSTDTQYF; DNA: TGCAGCGTTGAAGATCTTGTGGTGTCTACAGATACGCAGTATTTT